One TCR beta chain is described in this entry. This clonotype was detected a few times. The antigen this receptor binds is unknown. Base qualities were left out, and no much larger clone turns up one base away. The library relied on PCR. Sequencing took place on an Illumina HiSeq 2500. To reduce PCR and sequencing biases, unique molecular identifiers were built into the TCR beta cDNA libraries. Per 1 to 10 million input T cells, 500,000 or so cDNA molecules were obtained, such that each molecule approximated one T cell. The patient libraries were prepared and sequenced with the same protocol used for the earlier healthy control dataset. Samples belonging to the same batch were prepared together, multiplexed and sequenced on a shared HiSeq lane. From the authors' description of their analysis: MIGEC handled the raw barcoded reads, throwing out single-read molecular identifier groups before consensus assembly and CDR3 extraction. Clonotype tables were post-analysed with VDJtools, normalizing diversity by down-sampling all datasets to the smallest sample size. To correct batch-related cross-sample contamination, repertoire overlap clustering matched CDR3 amino acid sequences but not nucleotide sequences. Using fastp trimming at Q25 and MiXCR clonotype assembly, TCRdb reanalyzed the public sequencing data and kept in-frame beta chains. Rows matching on CDR3 protein sequence are summarized as one entry with the most common DNA and genes. The V and J calls were not made by the authors but by TCRdb's processing. The sample has almost 700,000 distinct CDR3 sequences on record, approximately 60% of them singletons. The biggest ten clones account for 11% of the sample.

To demonstrate the VDJtools post-analysis software, the study profiled TCR beta repertoires from the peripheral blood of around 13 young patients with multiple sclerosis. The patients with multiple sclerosis were children and adolescents between about 6 and 15 years of age. This sample was included in a study of post-analysis software for immune sequencing data (dated by TCRdb to about 2015). As for the study more broadly: Recorded disease courses included relapsing-remitting, secondary progressive and progressive-relapsing multiple sclerosis, with some patients lacking subtype annotation. The multiple sclerosis patient repertoires were compared with some twelve previously published healthy control repertoires from donors aged 6 to 25 years. A subset of samples was prepared in parallel using single-end sample barcoding, then pooled and co-amplified after Illumina adapter ligation. Study-wide findings and limitations: Normalized Chao1 diversity was significantly lower in multiple sclerosis patients than controls, suggesting substantial peripheral T-cell clonal expansion. The control group was slightly older than the multiple sclerosis patient group. Direct clustering with F measure showed strong co-clustering of samples prepared in the same batch, prompting a batch-effect correction. Significantly higher frequencies in patients than in controls were found for a few TRBV segments, including TRBV5-6, TRBV5-1 and TRBV20-1.

Taken from cysteine to phenylalanine, the CDR3 has 12 residues. Just the 36-base CDR3 DNA is kept, in frame starting at base 1. Per the germline V gene, SQVTM is the CDR1 and ANQGSEA is the CDR2. The V end gives up 6 bases and the J end 7 bases, leaving 6 bases in the junction not matched to a gene. Sequencing was carried out using blood. This chain joins TRBV29-1 to TRBJ2-3; 8 central nucleotides agree with TRBD1. This receptor was identified in a girl aged 2 to 10 with multiple sclerosis. In nucleotides, the sequence is TGCAGCGTGCACGGGACAGGTAATACGCAGTATTTT. Its protein reads: CSVHGTGNTQYF.